This note documents a single T cell receptor beta chain sequence. Antigen unknown. These data originate in a study of human T cells and chemical hapten exposure. Background on the study: Largely, small differences in pooled library volume made per-sample TCR yields vary.

Described time point: healthy volunteer bleed at 6 weeks. Sequencing started from total RNA isolated from unfractionated whole blood. The germline gives CDR1 MNHEY, CDR2 SMNVEV (reference sequence). V lost 9 bases and J lost 8, with 17 bases in between. The CDR3 spans 14 residues. Each cDNA molecule in the library carried unique molecular identifiers. In the original analysis: TCR counts had a median of about 99,000 per sample and spanned 23,224 to 690,600. In TCRdb, the RACE reads were re-called with MiXCR into one record per CDR3 protein. The V and J calls come from TCRdb's annotation, not from the publication. The sample holds roughly 43,000 distinct CDR3 sequences; about 4% are singletons and the top ten take approximately 5%. General study points: TCRs whose frequency exceeded 1 in 1000 remained the same following DPC sensitization.

Sequenced: whole blood. This TCR was recovered from a human donor in good health. Some clones in this sample may be carry-over from other donors' samples. The V call is TRBV27, the J call TRBJ1-6; D is undetermined. CDR3 DNA sequence: TGTGCCAGTCACCTAGGAGGGATCTATTCACCCCTCCACTTT. Its translation is CASHLGGIYSPLHF.